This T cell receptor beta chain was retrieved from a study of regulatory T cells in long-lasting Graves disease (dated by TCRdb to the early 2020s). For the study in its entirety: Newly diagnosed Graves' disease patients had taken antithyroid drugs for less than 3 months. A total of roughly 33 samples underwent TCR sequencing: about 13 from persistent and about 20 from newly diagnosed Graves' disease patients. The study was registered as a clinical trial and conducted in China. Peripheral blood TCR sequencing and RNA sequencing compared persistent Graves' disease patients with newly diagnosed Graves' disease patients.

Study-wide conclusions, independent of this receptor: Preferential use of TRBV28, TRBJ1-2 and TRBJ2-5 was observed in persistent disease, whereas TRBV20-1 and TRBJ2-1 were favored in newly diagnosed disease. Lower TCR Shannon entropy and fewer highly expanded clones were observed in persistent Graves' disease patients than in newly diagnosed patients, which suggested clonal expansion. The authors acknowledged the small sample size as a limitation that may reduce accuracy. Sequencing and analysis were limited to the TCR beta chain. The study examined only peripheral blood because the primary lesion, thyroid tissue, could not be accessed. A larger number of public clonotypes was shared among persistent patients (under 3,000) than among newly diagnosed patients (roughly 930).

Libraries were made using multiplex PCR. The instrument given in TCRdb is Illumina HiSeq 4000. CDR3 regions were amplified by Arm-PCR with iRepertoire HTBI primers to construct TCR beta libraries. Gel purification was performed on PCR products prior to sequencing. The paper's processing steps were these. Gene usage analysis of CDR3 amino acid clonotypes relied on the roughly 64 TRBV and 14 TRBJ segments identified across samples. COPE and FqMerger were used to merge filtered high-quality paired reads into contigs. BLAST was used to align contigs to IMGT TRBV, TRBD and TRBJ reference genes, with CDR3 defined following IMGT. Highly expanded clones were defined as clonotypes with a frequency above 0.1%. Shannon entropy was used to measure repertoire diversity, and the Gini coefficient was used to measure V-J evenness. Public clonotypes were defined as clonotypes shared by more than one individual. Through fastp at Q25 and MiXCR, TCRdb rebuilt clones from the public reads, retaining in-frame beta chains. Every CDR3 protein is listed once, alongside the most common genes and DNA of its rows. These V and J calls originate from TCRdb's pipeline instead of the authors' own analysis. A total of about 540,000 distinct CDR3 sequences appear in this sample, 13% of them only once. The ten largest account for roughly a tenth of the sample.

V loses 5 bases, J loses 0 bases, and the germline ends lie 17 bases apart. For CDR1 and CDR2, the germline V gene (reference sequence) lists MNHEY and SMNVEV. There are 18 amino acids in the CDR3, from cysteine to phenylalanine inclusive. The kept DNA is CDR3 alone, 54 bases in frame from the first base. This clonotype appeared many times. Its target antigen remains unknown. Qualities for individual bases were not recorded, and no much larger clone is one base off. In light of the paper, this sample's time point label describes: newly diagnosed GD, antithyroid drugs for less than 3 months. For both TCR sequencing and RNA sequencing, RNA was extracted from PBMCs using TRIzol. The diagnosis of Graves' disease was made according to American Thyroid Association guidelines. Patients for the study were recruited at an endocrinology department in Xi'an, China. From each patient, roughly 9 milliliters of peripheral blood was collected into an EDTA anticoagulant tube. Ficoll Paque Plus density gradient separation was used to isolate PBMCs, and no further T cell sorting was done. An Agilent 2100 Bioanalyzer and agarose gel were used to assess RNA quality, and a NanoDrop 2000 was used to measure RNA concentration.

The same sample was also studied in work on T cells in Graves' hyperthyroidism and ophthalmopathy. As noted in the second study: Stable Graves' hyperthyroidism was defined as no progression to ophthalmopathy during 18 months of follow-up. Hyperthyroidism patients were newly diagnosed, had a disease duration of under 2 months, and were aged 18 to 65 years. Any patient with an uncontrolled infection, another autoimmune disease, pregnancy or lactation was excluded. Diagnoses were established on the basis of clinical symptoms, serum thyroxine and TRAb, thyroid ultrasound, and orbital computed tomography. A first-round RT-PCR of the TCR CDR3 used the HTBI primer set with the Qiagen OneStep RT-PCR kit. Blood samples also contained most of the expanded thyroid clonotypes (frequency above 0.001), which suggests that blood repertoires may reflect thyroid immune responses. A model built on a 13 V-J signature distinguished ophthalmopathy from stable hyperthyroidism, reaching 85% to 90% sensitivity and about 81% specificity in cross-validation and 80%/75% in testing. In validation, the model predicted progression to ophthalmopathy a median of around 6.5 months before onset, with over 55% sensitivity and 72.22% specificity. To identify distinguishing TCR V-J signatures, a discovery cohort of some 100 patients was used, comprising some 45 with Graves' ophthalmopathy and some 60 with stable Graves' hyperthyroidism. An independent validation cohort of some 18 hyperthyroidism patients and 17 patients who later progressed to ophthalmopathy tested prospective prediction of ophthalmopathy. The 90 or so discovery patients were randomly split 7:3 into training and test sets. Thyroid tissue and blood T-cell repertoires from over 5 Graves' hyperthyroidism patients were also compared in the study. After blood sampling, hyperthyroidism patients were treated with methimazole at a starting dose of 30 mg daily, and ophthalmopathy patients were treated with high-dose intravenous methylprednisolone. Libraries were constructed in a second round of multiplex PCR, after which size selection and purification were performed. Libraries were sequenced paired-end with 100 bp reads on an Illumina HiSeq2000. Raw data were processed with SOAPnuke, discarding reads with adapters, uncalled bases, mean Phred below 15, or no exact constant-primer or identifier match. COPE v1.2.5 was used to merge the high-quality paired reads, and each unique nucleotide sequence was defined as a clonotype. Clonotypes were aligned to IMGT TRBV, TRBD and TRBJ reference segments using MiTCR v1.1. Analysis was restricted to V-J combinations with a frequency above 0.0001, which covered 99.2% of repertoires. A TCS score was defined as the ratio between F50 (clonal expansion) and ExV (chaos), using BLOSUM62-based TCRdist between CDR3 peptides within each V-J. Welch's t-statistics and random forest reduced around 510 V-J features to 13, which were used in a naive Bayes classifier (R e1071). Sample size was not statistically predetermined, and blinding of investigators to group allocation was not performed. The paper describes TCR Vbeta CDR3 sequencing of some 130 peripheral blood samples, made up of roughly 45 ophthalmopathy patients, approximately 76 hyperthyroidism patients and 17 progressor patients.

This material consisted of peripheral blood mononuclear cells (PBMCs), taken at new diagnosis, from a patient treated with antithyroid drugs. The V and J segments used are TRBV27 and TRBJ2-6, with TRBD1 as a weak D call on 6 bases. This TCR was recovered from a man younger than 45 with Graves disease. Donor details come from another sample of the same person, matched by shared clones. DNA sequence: TGTGCCAGCAGTCTCGGACAGTTCAGCTTCTCTGGGGCCAACGTCCTGACTTTC. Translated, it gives CASSLGQFSFSGANVLTF.